The 5 T cell receptor beta chains given below trace back to one sample, sequenced in a study of blood T cells in healthy people across ages. A sample-barcoded 5' primer and a J-beta primer mix were used in a second PCR of roughly 7 to 12 cycles. Each CDR3 protein is one row after TCRdb ran MiXCR on the 5' RACE reads. The sample carries 1,300,000 or so distinct CDR3 sequences, approximately 59% recorded once. The sequencing sample was made of blood. The origin of the receptors is a man younger than 35 in good health.

The rearrangement links TRBV7-6 to TRBJ2-1; 13 nucleotides line up with TRBD2. The CDR3 loop spans 16 amino acids. Unmatched junction bases numbered 12, after V lost 5 bases and J lost 11 bases. CDR1 and CDR2 from the germline V gene are SGHVS and FNYEAQ. Written as DNA, the CDR3 is TGTGCCAGCAGCGCCCAAGCACTAGCGGGAGGGTATCAGCAGTTCTTC. Its protein product is CASSAQALAGGYQQFF.

As for this clonotype: Compared with germline, one end of the junction differs, possibly owing to a read error. The chain combines TRBV27 with TRBJ2-7, with TRBD1 identical over 8 bases. Germline CDR1 and CDR2: MNHEY and SMNVEV (reference sequence). This CDR3 region has 14 residues. This CDR3 is CASSFGQGSYQQYF. CDR3 DNA sequence: TGTGCCAGCAGTTTCGGACAGGGCTCCTACCAGCAGTACTTC.

The chain carries TRBV3-1 and TRBJ2-2; tentative D call: TRBD1 (5 bases). Looked up from germline, CDR1 is LGHDT and CDR2 is YNNKEL (reference sequence). The CDR3 is 16 residues long. The ends were cut back, 4 bases at V and 3 bases at J, with 15 bases in the middle. CDR3 amino acids: CASSLALGVYTGELFF. Written as DNA, the CDR3 is TGTGCCAGCAGCCTCGCCCTAGGGGTATACACCGGGGAGCTGTTTTTT.

The CDR3 sequence: CAIQGALRYEQYF. CDR3 bases: TGTGCCATCCAGGGGGCCCTTAGATACGAGCAGTACTTC. The V gene is TRBV10-3, the J gene TRBJ2-7, with 8 bases lining up with TRBD1. CDR1 is ENHRY, CDR2 SYGVKD, per germline. The CDR3 has 13 residues. V shed 8 bases and J 4 bases; nucleotides not matched to a gene: 7.

The V and J genes are TRBV4-1 and TRBJ2-1; no definite D call. CDR1 is MGHRA, CDR2 YSYEKL, per germline. V lost 4 bases and J lost 8, with 12 bases in between. The CDR3 is 13 residues long. In DNA, the CDR3 is TGCGCCAGCAGCCGCCTAGATGAGGATGAGCAGTTCTTC. Translating gives CASSRLDEDEQFF.